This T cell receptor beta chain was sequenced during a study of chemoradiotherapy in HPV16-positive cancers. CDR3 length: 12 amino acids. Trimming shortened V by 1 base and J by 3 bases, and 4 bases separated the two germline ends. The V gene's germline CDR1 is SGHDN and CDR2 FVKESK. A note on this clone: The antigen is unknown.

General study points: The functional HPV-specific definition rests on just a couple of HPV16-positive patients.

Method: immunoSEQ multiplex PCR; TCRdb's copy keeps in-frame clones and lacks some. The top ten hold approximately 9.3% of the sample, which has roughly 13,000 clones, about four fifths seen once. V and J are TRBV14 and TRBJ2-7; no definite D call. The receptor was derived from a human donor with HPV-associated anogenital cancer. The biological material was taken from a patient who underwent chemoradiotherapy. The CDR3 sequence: CASSQAGYEQYF. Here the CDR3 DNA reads TGTGCCAGCAGCCAAGCAGGCTACGAGCAGTACTTC.